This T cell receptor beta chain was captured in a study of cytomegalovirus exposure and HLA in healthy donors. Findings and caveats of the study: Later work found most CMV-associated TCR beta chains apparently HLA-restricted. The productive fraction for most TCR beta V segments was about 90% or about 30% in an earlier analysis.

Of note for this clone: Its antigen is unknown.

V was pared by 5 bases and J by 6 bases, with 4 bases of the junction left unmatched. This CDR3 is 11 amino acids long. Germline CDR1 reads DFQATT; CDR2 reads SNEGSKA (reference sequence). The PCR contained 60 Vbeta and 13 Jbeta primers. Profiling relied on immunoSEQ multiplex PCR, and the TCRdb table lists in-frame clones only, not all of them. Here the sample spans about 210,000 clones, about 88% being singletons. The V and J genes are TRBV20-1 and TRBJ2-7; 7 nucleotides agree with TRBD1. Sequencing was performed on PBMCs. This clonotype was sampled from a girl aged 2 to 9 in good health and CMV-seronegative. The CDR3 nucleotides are TGCAGTGCTCCAGGGGGTGGCGAGCAGTACTTC. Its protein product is CSAPGGGEQYF.